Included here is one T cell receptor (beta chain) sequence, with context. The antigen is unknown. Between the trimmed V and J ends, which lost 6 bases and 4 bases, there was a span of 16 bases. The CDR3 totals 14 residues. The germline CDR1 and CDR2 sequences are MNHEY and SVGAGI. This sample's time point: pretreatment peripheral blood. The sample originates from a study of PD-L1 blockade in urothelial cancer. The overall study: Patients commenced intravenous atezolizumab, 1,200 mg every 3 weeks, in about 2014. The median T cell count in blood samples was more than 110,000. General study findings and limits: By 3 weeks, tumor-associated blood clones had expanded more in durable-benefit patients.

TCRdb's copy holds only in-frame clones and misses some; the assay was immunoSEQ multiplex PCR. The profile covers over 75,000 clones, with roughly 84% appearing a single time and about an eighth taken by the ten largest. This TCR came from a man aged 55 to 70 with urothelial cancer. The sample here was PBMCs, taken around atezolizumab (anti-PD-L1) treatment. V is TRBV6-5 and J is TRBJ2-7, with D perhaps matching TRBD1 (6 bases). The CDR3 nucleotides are TGTGCCAGCAGGCTACAGGGTTTCAGGTACGAGCAGTACTTC. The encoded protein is CASRLQGFRYEQYF.